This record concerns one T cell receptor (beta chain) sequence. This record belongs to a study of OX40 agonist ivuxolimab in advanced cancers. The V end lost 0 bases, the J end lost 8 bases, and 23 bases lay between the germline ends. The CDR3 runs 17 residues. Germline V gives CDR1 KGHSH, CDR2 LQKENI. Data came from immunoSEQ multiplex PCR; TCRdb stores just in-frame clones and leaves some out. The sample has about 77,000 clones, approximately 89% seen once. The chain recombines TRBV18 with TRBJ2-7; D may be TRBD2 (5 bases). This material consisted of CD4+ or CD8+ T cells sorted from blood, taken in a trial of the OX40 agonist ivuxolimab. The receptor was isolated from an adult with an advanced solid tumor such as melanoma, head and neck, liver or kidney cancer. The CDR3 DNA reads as TGTGCCAGCTCACCACCGGAGGTTGGGTCACTAGGCTTTCAGCAGTACTTC. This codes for CASSPPEVGSLGFQQYF.